The clone carrying this T cell receptor (beta chain) was detected a few times. Its antigen remains unknown. The data belong to a study of T-cell reconstitution after alpha-beta-depleted transplantation in children. TCRbeta library preparation incorporated unique molecular identifiers. TCRdb re-called the PCR reads with MiXCR, one entry per CDR3 protein. The data contain roughly 490,000 distinct CDR3 sequences, 9.5% to 12% of them singletons. The study's findings and limits: There were reportedly several hundred expanded graft clones from which alpha-beta T cells came about two months after transplant. At day 60, the high TCRbeta diversity found in some patients originated from recipient T cells and thymic progenitors that had survived. Counts and diversity of T cells one year after transplant came mostly from newly produced T cells.

In germline, CDR1 is SGHDT, CDR2 YYEEEE. V was pared by 2 bases and J by 1 base, with 9 bases between. This CDR3 has 14 residues. This chain uses TRBV5-6 with TRBJ1-2; D unclear. The receptor's source is a female patient aged 2-9 years who had a stem cell transplant for aplastic anemia, so the T cells may come from the graft donor. Sequenced material: PBMCs, mostly from graft donor cells, taken 180 days after TCRalphabeta/CD19-depleted stem cell transplant. The CDR3 is CASSLTVVNYGYTF. CDR3 sequence (DNA): TGTGCCAGCAGCTTAACGGTAGTTAACTATGGCTACACCTTC. The entire variable domain, with the rest obtained from reference TRBV5-6 and TRBJ1-2, is as follows: DAGVTQSPTHLIKTRGQQVTLRCSPKSGHDTVSWYQQALGQGPQFIFQYYEEEERQRGNFPDRFSGHQFPNYSSELNVNALLLGDSALYLCASSLTVVNYGYTFGSGTRLTVV.